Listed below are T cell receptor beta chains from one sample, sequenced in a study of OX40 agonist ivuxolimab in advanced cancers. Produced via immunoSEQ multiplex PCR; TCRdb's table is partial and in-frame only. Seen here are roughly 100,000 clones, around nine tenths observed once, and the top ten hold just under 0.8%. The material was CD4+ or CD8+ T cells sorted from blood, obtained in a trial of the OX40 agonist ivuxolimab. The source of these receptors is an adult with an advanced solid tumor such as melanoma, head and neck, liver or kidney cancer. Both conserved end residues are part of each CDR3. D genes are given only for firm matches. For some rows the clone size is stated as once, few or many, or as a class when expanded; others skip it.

CDR3aa: CASSDGGQGYNEQFF
CDR3nt: TGTGCCAGCAGTGACGGGGGACAGGGATACAATGAGCAGTTCTTC
d_gene: TRBD1
abundance: .
v_gene: TRBV6-4
j_gene: TRBJ2-1
len: 15

CDR3aa: CASSLTPGTAYEQYF
CDR3nt: TGTGCCAGCAGTTTAACCCCCGGGACAGCCTACGAGCAGTACTTC
d_gene: TRBD1
abundance: .
v_gene: TRBV28
j_gene: TRBJ2-7
len: 15

CDR3aa: CASSVGTGSEAFF
CDR3nt: TGTGCCAGCAGTGTCGGGACGGGCTCCGAAGCTTTCTTT
d_gene: .
abundance: .
v_gene: TRBV28
j_gene: TRBJ1-1
len: 13

CDR3aa: CASSYSGPAELFF
CDR3nt: TGTGCCAGCAGTTACTCGGGGCCAGCGGAGCTGTTTTTT
d_gene: .
abundance: .
v_gene: TRBV6-6
j_gene: TRBJ2-2
len: 13

CDR3aa: CASSLGVFSYEQYF
CDR3nt: TGTGCCAGCAGCCTAGGGGTTTTCTCCTACGAGCAGTACTTC
d_gene: .
abundance: .
v_gene: TRBV7-9
j_gene: TRBJ2-7
len: 14

CDR3aa: CASSQEYGPYNEQFF
CDR3nt: TGCGCCAGCAGCCAAGAATACGGACCCTACAATGAGCAGTTCTTC
d_gene: .
abundance: once
v_gene: TRBV4-3
j_gene: TRBJ2-1
len: 15

CDR3aa: CAIREQGTGELFF
CDR3nt: TGTGCCATCAGGGAACAGGGAACCGGGGAGCTGTTTTTT
d_gene: .
abundance: once
v_gene: TRBV10-3
j_gene: TRBJ2-2
len: 13

CDR3aa: CAIRTGTGNTEAFF
CDR3nt: TGTGCCATCAGGACCGGGACAGGGAACACTGAAGCTTTCTTT
d_gene: TRBD1
abundance: .
v_gene: TRBV10-3
j_gene: TRBJ1-1
len: 14

CDR3aa: CASSSGTAFGDTQYF
CDR3nt: TGTGCCAGCAGCTCCGGGACAGCCTTCGGAGATACGCAGTATTTT
d_gene: TRBD1
abundance: .
v_gene: TRBV28
j_gene: TRBJ2-3
len: 15

CDR3aa: CASSTGQFRNEQFF
CDR3nt: TGTGCCAGCAGTACGGGACAGTTTCGAAATGAGCAGTTCTTC
d_gene: TRBD1
abundance: .
v_gene: TRBV28
j_gene: TRBJ2-1
len: 14

CDR3aa: CSVRLAGLETQYF
CDR3nt: TGCAGCGTTAGGCTAGCGGGGCTGGAGACCCAGTACTTC
d_gene: TRBD2
abundance: .
v_gene: TRBV29-1
j_gene: TRBJ2-5
len: 13

CDR3aa: CASSTTGNQPQHF
CDR3nt: TGTGCCAGTAGTACGACAGGGAATCAGCCCCAGCATTTT
d_gene: TRBD1
abundance: .
v_gene: TRBV19
j_gene: TRBJ1-5
len: 13

CDR3aa: CASSISSGGYQETQYF
CDR3nt: TGTGCCAGTAGTATCTCCAGCGGGGGGTACCAAGAGACCCAGTACTTC
d_gene: TRBD2
abundance: .
v_gene: TRBV19
j_gene: TRBJ2-5
len: 16

CDR3aa: CAISSTRTSGALHYEQYF
CDR3nt: TGTGCCATCAGTAGTACTCGGACTAGCGGGGCCCTACACTACGAGCAGTACTTC
d_gene: TRBD2
abundance: .
v_gene: TRBV10-3
j_gene: TRBJ2-7
len: 18

CDR3aa: CASRGMVRQGPEVFF
CDR3nt: TGCGCCAGCCGCGGGATGGTTCGACAGGGCCCCGAAGTTTTCTTT
d_gene: TRBD1
abundance: .
v_gene: TRBV5-1
j_gene: TRBJ1-1
len: 15

CDR3aa: CASSFSGTNYGYTF
CDR3nt: TGTGCCAGCAGTTTCTCCGGGACAAACTATGGCTACACCTTC
d_gene: .
abundance: .
v_gene: TRBV28
j_gene: TRBJ1-2
len: 14

CDR3aa: CASSFQRGISYEQYF
CDR3nt: TGTGCCAGCAGTTTTCAGCGGGGGATTTCCTACGAGCAGTACTTC
d_gene: TRBD2
abundance: .
v_gene: TRBV28
j_gene: TRBJ2-7
len: 15